This T cell receptor beta chain was sequenced in a study of shared clonotypes between healthy human individuals (dated by TCRdb to 2020 to 2021). Background for the entire study: A few men and two women, aged 18 to 49 years, made up the cohort. To increase sequencing depth and limit assay-specific biases, different laboratories used diverse techniques to prepare libraries and sequence TCR repertoires. Blood TCR repertoires of a handful of healthy adults were deeply sequenced to estimate repertoire size and the extent of clonotype sharing between individuals. Each donor's leukapheresis produced roughly between about 0.8 and 8.9 billion PBMCs. Per donor, three plates each were used for CD4 naive and CD4 memory, two for CD8 naive, and one for CD8 memory.

Donors were healthy HIV-negative adults with no recently reported acute infections or vaccinations. All donors were Caucasian adults living in Nashville, Tennessee, USA. CD4+ T cells were enriched by magnetic negative selection, after which naive cells were positively selected on CD45RA and the negative fraction was taken as the memory subset. Blood was obtained by leukapheresis, after which PBMCs were separated by Ficoll-Histopaque density gradient centrifugation and cryopreserved in liquid nitrogen vapor phase. Analytical flow cytometry was used to check the purity and quantity of every magnetically sorted T cell population. Each sorted fraction had its genomic DNA isolated and then quantified by UV absorbance on a Nanodrop 2000c. TCR CDR3 regions were amplified from genomic DNA by multiplex PCR using the deep immunoSEQ assay. For each cell subset, the extracted genomic DNA was distributed evenly across all wells of several immunoSEQ 96-well plates, and each plate served as one replicate. For sorted subsets, about 0.2 ug genomic DNA, equal to about 30,000 T cell genomes, was loaded into each replicate PCR. Purified libraries were quantified with a Qubit 3.0 fluorometer, sized on a Bioanalyzer 2100, and re-quantified with the KAPA Library Quantification kit. Every immunoSEQ 96-well plate was sequenced on a dedicated single-read 150-cycle Illumina NextSeq 550 flow cell. For the original study's pipeline: Because the immunoSEQ output held only junctional sequences and lacked quality scores, the filtering could not match the filtering applied to full-length reads. To assign V/J genes and CDR3, sequences were annotated against IMGT germline references using PyIR, a Python wrapper for IgBLAST v1.9. Reads with weak V/J assignments (E-value above 1e-6), missing CDR3, stop codons, out-of-frame junctions, or ambiguous translated residues were removed. A V3J clonotype was defined by an identical inferred V gene, J gene, and CDR3 amino acid sequence. Percentage overlap between repertoires was calculated by dividing the number of shared unique clonotypes by the size of the smaller repertoire. RTK rarefaction, the Chao1 estimator, and Recon v2.1 estimates of unobserved clonotypes were used to assess repertoire richness. Generation probabilities for all TCRbeta clonotypes obtained by the gDNA method from a few donors were computed using OLGA. In TCRdb, the immuneACCESS table is reduced to in-frame sequences with V and J assigned. These tables do not hold every clone; where another copy was compared, an unresolved V gene accounts for under half, and the others remain unexplained. V and J calls and clone size are copied from that table; D and trimming were computed from the DNA. The sample profile shows over 850,000 clones; approximately 78% of them were found once. Together, the top ten hold around 0.47% of the sample.

The CDR3 has 11 amino acids, counting the end cysteine and phenylalanine. Only the CDR3 DNA stays, 33 bases, in frame from base 1. The germline V gene (reference sequence) sets CDR1 to SGHAT and CDR2 to FQDESV. Trimming removed 9 bases from V and 3 bases from J, leaving 8 bases between the germline ends. General study outcomes and caveats: Pairwise subsampling led to the expectation that sequencing depth would affect the degree of clonotype sharing among donors. Naive subsets generally had larger estimated clonotype richness than memory subsets did. Compared with non-shared clonotypes, the clonotypes found in all four sorted-subset donors had higher generation probabilities. Sampling was restricted to blood, and TCR repertoires in tissue are likely to differ from TCR repertoires in blood. The small number of donors limited the genetic and exposure-history diversity represented. Rarefaction of sorted-subset datasets indicated incomplete sequencing despite the large sequencing depth. Sharing across a few donors was observed for around 5% of naive CD4, 3% to 3.5% of naive CD8, 2.3% of memory CD4, and roughly 0.4% of memory CD8 clonotypes.

Turning to this clone: No cognate antigen has been identified for it. No much larger clone is present one base from it, and per-base qualities are unavailable.

The source of this sequence is a man between 18 and 35 years old in good health. Some clones in this sample may be carry-over from other donors' samples. This sequence uses TRBV11-1 and TRBJ1-1, and TRBD1 may be the D gene, going by 6 matching bases. Sequenced sample: memory CD4+ T cells from PBMCs. What the cell subset or site label conveys for this sample: CD45RA-negative fraction. In nucleotide form, the sequence is TGTGCCAGTTACAGGGACACTGAAGCTTTCTTT. Translated, it reads CASYRDTEAFF.